The TCR beta chain under discussion was sequenced for a study of a mutant IDH1 vaccine in newly diagnosed glioma. Whole-study findings and limits: Across multiple MHC alleles, 93.3% of patients had vaccine-induced responses.

The time point denotes: baseline, week 1 (first vaccination visit). Treatment indicated: pre-vaccination baseline after standard-of-care therapy. Using immunoSEQ multiplex PCR, the repertoire was profiled, and TCRdb retains in-frame clones only, with some absent. The data show around 88,000 clones, around three quarters seen once. Germline V gene sequence: CDR1 ENHRY, CDR2 SYGVKD. The CDR3 has 13 amino acids. The V gene end was trimmed by 4 bases and the J gene end by 2 bases; junction bases not matched to a gene: 2. A note on this clone: Its antigen remains unknown.

The material was PBMCs, obtained from a glioma patient treated with radiotherapy, temozolomide or both. This clonotype was sampled from a man aged 35-49 years with glioma. The genes are TRBV10-3 and TRBJ2-7; 7 positions match TRBD1. For the CDR3, the DNA is TGTGCCATCAGTGGACAGGGAACCTACGAGCAGTACTTC. Its protein is CAISGQGTYEQYF.